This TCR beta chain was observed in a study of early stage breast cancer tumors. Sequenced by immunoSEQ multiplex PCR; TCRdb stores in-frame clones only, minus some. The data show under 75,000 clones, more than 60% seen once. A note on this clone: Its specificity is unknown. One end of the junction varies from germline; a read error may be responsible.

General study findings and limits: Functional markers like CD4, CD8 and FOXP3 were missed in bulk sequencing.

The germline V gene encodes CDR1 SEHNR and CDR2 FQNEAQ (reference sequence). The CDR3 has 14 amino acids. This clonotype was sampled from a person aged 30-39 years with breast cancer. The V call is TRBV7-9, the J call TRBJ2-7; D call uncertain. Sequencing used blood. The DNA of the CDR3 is TGCGCCAGCAGCCAAGGAGCCATCTCCTACGAGCAGTACTTC. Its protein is CASSQGAISYEQYF.